One and the same sample provided the 9 T cell receptor beta chains below, sequenced in a study of T cell repertoires in cytomegalovirus infection. These receptors' targets are unknown. Using its own MiXCR run on the reads, TCRdb lists one record per CDR3 protein. The table lists 830,000 or so distinct CDR3 sequences, around a third of them singletons. The material sequenced was cultured CD8+ T cells from PBMCs, taken from culture after CMV antigen stimulation. These receptors all stem from a human donor in good health (CMV status not recorded). Some clones in this sample may be carry-over from other donors' samples.

The J gene is TRBJ1-2, the V gene TRBV5-6; perhaps TRBD1 as D (5 bases). V gave up 5 bases and J gave up 3 bases, with 11 bases separating them. Germline V lookup: CDR1 SGHDT, CDR2 YYEEEE. The CDR3 runs to 13 residues. CDR3 protein: CASRAGSDYGYTF. Written as DNA, the CDR3 is TGTGCCAGCAGGGCAGGGTCGGACTATGGCTACACCTTC.

This chain uses TRBV2 with TRBJ1-1, with D possibly TRBD1 on 6 matching bases. Germline CDR1 SNHLY, CDR2 FYNNEI. The V end lost 8 bases, the J end lost 4 bases, and 23 bases lay between the germline ends. The CDR3 consists of 16 residues. In DNA, the CDR3 is TGTGCCAGCTACCGACAGGTTTCATTAAGGAGCACTGAAGCTTTCTTT. Protein: CASYRQVSLRSTEAFF. The full variable domain, completed using reference TRBV2 and TRBJ1-1, is EPEVTQTPSHQVTQMGQEVILRCVPISNHLYFYWYRQILGQKVEFLVSFYNNEISEKSEIFDDQFSVERPDGSNFTLKIRSTKLEDSAMYFCASYRQVSLRSTEAFFGQGTRLTVV.

The chain recombines TRBV7-2 with TRBJ1-5; no clear D gene. V was cut by 2 bases and J by 2 bases, with 10 bases left in between. This CDR3 is built from 15 residues. Looked up from germline, CDR1 is SGHTA and CDR2 is FQGNSA. The CDR3 region has the DNA TGTGCCAGCAGCTTACGATGGGGAGGCAATCAGCCCCAGCATTTT. It translates to CASSLRWGGNQPQHF.

This clonotype has more than one count but fewer than ten. This chain connects TRBV6-1 to TRBJ2-5; D not certain. The germline V gene encodes CDR1 MNHNS and CDR2 SASEGT. Between the trimmed V and J ends, which lost 6 bases and 0 bases, there was a span of 17 bases. This CDR3 has 16 amino acids. The CDR3 loop is CASRHSRMRYQETQYF. The DNA of the CDR3 is TGTGCCAGCAGACATTCGAGGATGAGGTACCAAGAGACCCAGTACTTC.

This clonotype was picked up a small number of times. This chain connects TRBV4-1 to TRBJ1-2, with D hard to call. V was trimmed by 3 bases and J by 7 bases, leaving 9 bases between them. In germline, CDR1 is MGHRA, CDR2 YSYEKL. CDR3 length: 12 amino acids. The CDR3: CASSHFAGGYTF. CDR3 coding DNA: TGCGCCAGCAGCCATTTCGCAGGTGGCTACACCTTC.

The chain has TRBV28 and TRBJ2-1; 10 bases line up with TRBD2. CDR3 length: 16 amino acids. V was pared by 5 bases and J by 8 bases, with 12 bases of the junction left unmatched. Germline V gene data show CDR1 as MDHEN and CDR2 as SYDVKM. The CDR3 nucleotides read TGTGCCAGCAGTCCCCTAGCGGGGGCCCTTACCGATGAGCAGTTCTTC. As protein: CASSPLAGALTDEQFF.

This clonotype has more than one count but fewer than ten. J is TRBJ2-2 and V is TRBV4-1, with 9 bases fitting TRBD1. Germline CDR1 reads MGHRA; CDR2 reads YSYEKL. The trim removed 3 bases at V and 8 bases at J, leaving 10 bases unmatched. This CDR3 is 16 amino acids long. The CDR3 here is CASSHPQGAIRGELFF. The CDR3, as DNA: TGCGCCAGCAGCCACCCACAGGGGGCGATTCGAGGGGAGCTGTTTTTT.

The genes are TRBV7-9 and TRBJ2-5, with D possibly TRBD2 on 6 matching bases. The CDR3 is made up of 13 amino acids. Trimming cost V 4 bases and J 5 bases, with 11 bases left between them. The V gene's germline CDR1 is SEHNR and CDR2 FQNEAQ (reference sequence). The CDR3 region has the DNA TGTGCCAGCAGCTCCCTAGCGAGGGAGACCCAGTACTTC. Translating gives CASSSLARETQYF.

This clonotype showed up just a few times. The chain uses TRBV4-2 and TRBJ2-1; 8 nucleotides line up with TRBD2. V trimming: 7 bases; J trimming: 5 bases; junction bases outside the gene matches: 7. This CDR3 region has 14 residues. CDR1 and CDR2 (germline): LGHNA, YNFKEQ. The CDR3: CASTRGGWNNEQFF. CDR3 DNA: TGTGCCAGCACCCGGGGGGGCTGGAACAATGAGCAGTTCTTC.